A single sample gave rise to the 16 T cell receptor beta chains below, sequenced in a study of tumor and adjacent non-tumor tissue in lung cancer. The library came from three nested PCR rounds adapted from ARM-PCR protocols. TCRdb processed the multiplex PCR reads anew with MiXCR; each CDR3 protein has one entry. The sample lists about 67,000 distinct CDR3 sequences, roughly 77% seen once, with 40% to 45% in the top ten. RNA was extracted from bulk tissue without any cell sorting. The normal lung tissue was taken more than 3 cm from the tumor edge. The specimen was distant non-tumor lung tissue. These receptors were collected from a man aged 55 to 70 with non-small cell lung cancer.

About this clonotype itself: The junction differs from germline at one of its ends, possibly a read error. CDR3 DNA: TGTGCCAGCACCGTATCCCTTGGACAGGGCGAGCAGCACTTC. Its protein product is CASTVSLGQGEQHF. V usage is TRBV6-6 and J usage is TRBJ2-7, with TRBD1 matching 8 bases. The germline V gene encodes CDR1 MNHNY and CDR2 SVGAGI (reference sequence). This CDR3 is 14 amino acids long.

Regarding this clonotype: This may come from a read error, since a much larger clone is one base off. In this CDR3 the conserved last residue, phenylalanine or tryptophan, is missing, so a read error is likely. The V and J genes are TRBV7-8 and TRBJ1-1, with D hard to call. CDR3 length equals 16 residues. Germline CDR1 is SGHVS and CDR2 is FQNEAQ. V gave up 2 bases and J gave up 0 bases, with 13 bases separating them. CDR3 nucleotide sequence: TGTGCCAGCAGCTTATCGACTACACACATGAACACTGAAGCTTTCCTT. Its translation is CASSLSTTHMNTEAFL.

This chain joins TRBV30 and TRBJ2-5; D remains unclear. The ends were cut back, 4 bases at V and 5 bases at J, with 17 bases in the middle. The CDR3 contains 14 residues. The germline gives CDR1 GTSNPN, CDR2 SVGIG (reference sequence). DNA for the CDR3: TGTGCCTGGAATGGCCTAACGGCAGCGGAGACCCAGTACTTC. Residues: CAWNGLTAAETQYF.

In its sample, this clonotype was seen once. Since the CDR3 does not end with the conserved phenylalanine or tryptophan, this likely comes from a read error. The V call is TRBV12-3 or TRBV12-4, the J call TRBJ2-1, with 7 bases that match TRBD2. J lost 12 bases, V lost 3 bases, and 14 bases had no gene match. CDR3 size: 15 residues. As DNA, the CDR3 is TGTGCCAGCAGTTTCCCTCAGCGGGACCACGGTGGGCAGTTCCTC. Encoded protein: CASSFPQRDHGGQFL.

As concerns this clonotype: The junction does not match germline at one end; this may be a read error. The rearrangement uses TRBV6-5 and TRBJ2-2, with 7 bases lining up with TRBD2. This CDR3 spans 14 amino acids. Germline CDR1 MNHEY, CDR2 SVGAGI. CDR3 nucleotides: TGTGCCAGCCGCATCGGACTAGACATCGGGGAGTTGTTTTTT. It encodes CASRIGLDIGELFF.

Note on this clonotype: No conserved phenylalanine or tryptophan ends this CDR3, so it is likely a read error. The J gene is TRBJ2-1, the V gene TRBV6-6; D possibly corresponds to TRBD2 (5 bases). CDR1 is MNHNY, CDR2 SVGAGI, per germline (reference sequence). This CDR3 comprises 14 residues. The CDR3 sequence: CTSSYGGTRNEQFL. As DNA, the CDR3 is TGTACCAGCAGTTACGGAGGCACCCGCAATGAGCAGTTCTTA.

Concerning this clonotype itself: One end of the junction varies from germline; a read error may be responsible. This chain joins TRBV6-1 and TRBJ2-7; tentatively, D is TRBD2 (6 bases). CDR3 length: 16 residues. In germline, CDR1 is MNHNS, CDR2 SASEGT. DNA of the CDR3: TGTGCCAGCAGTGAAAGGATAGGGCGGAGGGTTTACGAGCAGCACTTC. This translates into CASSERIGRRVYEQHF.

This clonotype showed up just a few times. The chain combines TRBV5-1 with TRBJ2-5; D remains ambiguous. CDR1 SGHRS and CDR2 YFSETQ come from the germline V gene. CDR3 length: 15 residues. V lost 0 bases, J lost 2 bases, and 11 bases lay in between. This CDR3 is CASSLETPTQETQYF. The CDR3 nucleotides read TGCGCCAGCAGCTTGGAAACCCCCACACAAGAGACCCAGTACTTC.

The rearrangement links TRBV4-1 to TRBJ1-1, with D perhaps matching TRBD1 (6 bases). V was clipped by 10 bases and J by 4 bases, with 19 bases between them. CDR1 is MGHRA and CDR2 is YSYEKL in the germline V gene. This CDR3 contains 14 residues. For the CDR3, the DNA is TGCGCCACTTCGACAGGTAATGTTGGCACTGAAGCTTTCTTT. Residues: CATSTGNVGTEAFF.

V usage is TRBV19 and J usage is TRBJ2-7, with D maybe TRBD2 (6 bases). Germline lookup yields CDR1 LNHDA and CDR2 SQIVND (reference sequence). Between the trimmed V and J ends, which lost 4 bases and 0 bases, there was a span of 7 bases. The CDR3 covers 13 residues. The chain's CDR3 is CASSNSGSYEQYF. In DNA, the CDR3 is TGTGCCAGTAGTAATAGCGGCTCCTACGAGCAGTACTTC. Full variable domain (rest looked up from reference TRBV19 and TRBJ2-7): DGGITQSPKYLFRKEGQNVTLSCEQNLNHDAMYWYRQDPGQGLRLIYYSQIVNDFQKGDIAEGYSVSREKKESFPLTVTSAQKNPTAFYLCASSNSGSYEQYFGPGTRLTVT.

A word on this clonotype: Compared with germline, one end of the junction differs, possibly owing to a read error. The chain recombines TRBV29-1 with TRBJ1-3; maybe TRBD1 (6 bases). CDR1 and CDR2 (germline): SQVTM, ANQGSEA. The CDR3 extends over 14 amino acids. DNA of the CDR3: TGCATCGTGATGCCCAGGACAGCTGGAAACACCTTATATTTT. As protein: CIVMPRTAGNTLYF. The whole variable domain, filled in from reference TRBV29-1 and TRBJ1-3, reads SAVISQKPSRDICQRGTSLTIQCQVDSQVTMMFWYRQQPGQSLTLIATANQGSEATYESGFVIDKFPISRPNLTFSTLTVSNMSPEDSSIYLCIVMPRTAGNTLYFGEGSWLTVV.

In the case of this clonotype: The junction and the germline gene differ at one end; a read error may be behind it. V and J are TRBV4-2 and TRBJ2-2; possibly TRBD2 for D (5 bases). The CDR3 has 16 amino acids. Germline V gene sequence: CDR1 LGHNA, CDR2 YNFKEQ. For the CDR3, the DNA is TGTGTCAGCAGCCAAGAGAGCGGAACGAACACCGGGGAGCTATTTTTT. This sequence encodes CVSSQESGTNTGELFF.

There are a few counts of this clonotype. This chain joins TRBV11-1 and TRBJ2-1; TRBD1 aligns across 8 bases. The CDR3 extends over 13 amino acids. The germline gives CDR1 SGHAT, CDR2 FQDESV (reference sequence). J lost 4 bases, V lost 5 bases, and 1 base had no gene match. As DNA, the CDR3 is TGTGCCAGCAGCCGGGACAGGTACAATGAGCAGTTCTTC. As protein: CASSRDRYNEQFF. Full variable domain (remainder filled in from reference TRBV11-1 and TRBJ2-1): EAEVAQSPRYKITEKSQAVAFWCDPISGHATLYWYRQILGQGPELLVQFQDESVVDDSQLPKDRFSAERLKGVDSTLKIQPAELGDSAMYLCASSRDRYNEQFFGPGTRLTVL.

Concerning this clonotype: One end of the junction is discordant with germline, which a read error may explain. This rearrangement joins TRBV12-3 or TRBV12-4 to TRBJ1-2; D might be TRBD1 (5 bases). The CDR3 length is 15 residues. The CDR3 reads CAPDTGVFTNYGYTF. Here the CDR3 DNA reads TGTGCCCCCGATACGGGGGTCTTTACTAACTATGGTTACACCTTC.

V and J are TRBV6-1 and TRBJ1-5; D remains unclear. The CDR3 loop spans 14 amino acids. V gave up 5 bases and J gave up 10 bases, with 18 bases separating them. Germline V lookup: CDR1 MNHNS, CDR2 SASEGT. CDR3 protein: CASSYDGGSLPQHF. For the CDR3, the DNA is TGTGCCAGCAGTTATGACGGAGGCAGCTTACCCCAGCATTTT.

As regards this clonotype: The final CDR3 position lacks the conserved phenylalanine or tryptophan, pointing to a likely read error. The chain couples TRBV20-1 to TRBJ2-1; 8 nucleotides align to TRBD2. V lost 0 bases and J lost 12; bases outside the gene matches: 10. Germline assignment: CDR1 DFQATT and CDR2 SNEGSKA (reference sequence). This CDR3 comprises 14 residues. CDR3 amino acids: CSAREATSVNRQFL. In DNA, the CDR3 is TGCAGTGCTAGAGAAGCGACTAGCGTTAACCGGCAGTTCCTC.